Listed below are T cell receptor beta chains from one sample, sequenced in a study of T cells after somatic rescue of genetic block. Only in-frame clones appear in the TCRdb table, and some are missing; sequencing was by immunoSEQ multiplex PCR. The data show approximately 100,000 clones, more than 80% seen once. What was sequenced was peripheral blood mononuclear cells (PBMCs). The origin of the receptors is a woman younger than 30. The CDR3 runs from the conserved cysteine through the conserved F or W.

J: TRBJ2-1
length: 13
V: TRBV28
CDR3: CASSSPGGWEQFF

J: TRBJ2-1
length: 14
V: TRBV10-1
CDR3: CASSVGLVYNEQFF

J: TRBJ1-1
length: 16
V: TRBV12-5
CDR3: CASGSPPGQLNTEAFF

J: TRBJ1-1
length: 15
V: TRBV6-6
CDR3: CASSYSQTIYTEAFF

J: TRBJ2-3
length: 15
V: TRBV12-5
CDR3: CASGASGMPYDTQYF

J: TRBJ1-2
length: 14
V: TRBV25-1
CDR3: CASSTDRNWNGYTF

J: TRBJ2-1
length: 14
V: TRBV28
CDR3: CASSFPELPKEQFF

J: TRBJ1-1
length: 13
V: TRBV11-2
CDR3: CASSLPTNTEAFF

J: TRBJ2-1
length: 17
V: TRBV2
CDR3: CASSEGLGAPTYNEQFF

J: TRBJ2-1
length: 14
V: TRBV7-2
CDR3: CASSLSSLYNEQFF

J: TRBJ2-5
length: 18
V: TRBV19
CDR3: CASSPYMTSGHRGETQYF

J: TRBJ1-2
length: 14
V: TRBV16
CDR3: CASSQWGKARGYTF

J: TRBJ1-5
length: 13
V: TRBV6-1
CDR3: CASSVGGQEPQHF

J: TRBJ1-1
length: 17
V: TRBV5-1
CDR3: CASSLAARGAGSTEAFF

J: TRBJ1-1
length: 15
V: TRBV7-6
CDR3: CASSDTGGGSTEAFF

J: TRBJ2-6
length: 15
V: TRBV6-5
CDR3: CASSSPSSGANVLTF

J: TRBJ1-1
length: 13
V: TRBV5-4
CDR3: CASSRDRAAEAFF

J: TRBJ1-1
length: 15
V: TRBV18
CDR3: CASSPHVDRNTEAFF

J: TRBJ1-3
length: 17
V: TRBV21-1
CDR3: CASSKGVGTDSGNTIYF

J: TRBJ2-1
length: 14
V: TRBV10-3
CDR3: CAIADGGSYNEQFF

J: TRBJ2-1
length: 15
V: TRBV5-1
CDR3: CASSLWLATHNEQFF

J: TRBJ2-1
length: 16
V: TRBV14
CDR3: CASSQEWVGGRNEQFF

J: TRBJ1-1
length: 13
V: TRBV29-1
CDR3: CSVESRGTSEAFF

J: TRBJ2-7
length: 14
V: TRBV6-6
CDR3: CASSYGTSSYEQYF

J: TRBJ2-1
length: 15
V: TRBV11-3
CDR3: CASSKVIGDHNEQFF

J: TRBJ1-1
length: 15
V: TRBV6-5
CDR3: CASSYATGADTEAFF

J: TRBJ2-2
length: 14
V: TRBV7-2
CDR3: CASSLVEGTGELFF

J: TRBJ1-3
length: 14
V: TRBV6-5
CDR3: CASSLGQSGNTIYF

J: TRBJ2-1
length: 15
V: TRBV25-1
CDR3: CASIGGSGGHNEQFF

J: TRBJ2-7
length: 15
V: TRBV19
CDR3: CASSIIAGVHYEQYF

J: TRBJ1-1
length: 14
V: TRBV7-9
CDR3: CASSYSDSSTEAFF

J: TRBJ1-1
length: 14
V: TRBV5-6
CDR3: CASSTTGFHTEAFF

J: TRBJ2-2
length: 13
V: TRBV5-1
CDR3: CASRTGNTGELFF

J: TRBJ1-2
length: 17
V: TRBV28
CDR3: CASREPGQGSLIGGYTF

J: TRBJ2-5
length: 13
V: TRBV27
CDR3: CASSLTDQETQYF

J: TRBJ1-1
length: 16
V: TRBV4-1
CDR3: CASSHRWQTMNTEAFF

J: TRBJ2-2
length: 16
V: TRBV27
CDR3: CASSWGLAANTGELFF

J: TRBJ2-7
length: 14
V: TRBV9
CDR3: CASSFQDRVHEQYF

J: TRBJ2-1
length: 13
V: TRBV6-1
CDR3: CASKTWTYNEQFF

J: TRBJ1-2
length: 14
V: TRBV28
CDR3: CASIPLQRARGYTF

J: TRBJ1-1
length: 15
V: TRBV28
CDR3: CASRTAGTGNTEAFF

J: TRBJ1-2
length: 13
V: TRBV28
CDR3: CAIPGTGGLGYTF

J: TRBJ1-1
length: 14
V: TRBV11-3
CDR3: CASTQAVGVTEAFF

J: TRBJ2-5
length: 15
V: TRBV4-1
CDR3: CASSQDLGFQETQYF

J: TRBJ2-7
length: 14
V: TRBV11-3
CDR3: CASSLLSGSYEQYF

J: TRBJ1-1
length: 14
V: TRBV27
CDR3: CASSPRQVSNEAFF

J: TRBJ1-2
length: 13
V: TRBV28
CDR3: CASSFTGVYGYTF

J: TRBJ1-4
length: 12
V: TRBV27
CDR3: CASSRESGKLFF

J: TRBJ2-7
length: 15
V: TRBV9
CDR3: CASSVSPDSLYEQYF

J: TRBJ2-7
length: 14
V: TRBV28
CDR3: CASSLVGSSYEQYF